The 29 T cell receptor beta chains given below trace back to one sample, sequenced in a study of cytomegalovirus exposure and HLA in healthy donors (dated by TCRdb to the late 2010s). Library prep was done by the immunoSEQ multiplex PCR assay. For the multiplex PCR, a mixture combining 60 forward primers for TCR Vbeta segments and 13 reverse primers for TCR Jbeta segments was used. This is the immuneACCESS table as TCRdb keeps it, with only in-frame sequences that have V and J called. A part of the clones is gone; compared with another copy, unresolved V genes explain less than half, and the rest is unexplained. This sample gives about 190,000 clones in total; 82% of them show up just once. Approximately 0.8% of the sample is taken by the ten largest. The sequenced sample was PBMCs. Receptor source: a woman aged 18-29 years in good health and CMV-seronegative.

This chain uses TRBV27 with TRBJ2-2; 15 bases are a match to TRBD2. The germline gives CDR1 MNHEY, CDR2 SMNVEV (reference sequence). This CDR3 is built from 16 residues. J was trimmed by 6 bases and V by 5 bases; bases with no gene match: 4. In DNA, the CDR3 is TGTGCCAGCAGTGGCGGACTAGCGGGGGGGCCCGGGGAGCTGTTTTTT. Translation: CASSGGLAGGPGELFF.

A remark on this clone: This sample includes further DNA sequences coding for the same CDR3. The chain employs TRBV6-5 and TRBJ2-2; TRBD1 might be the D (7 bases). The ends were cut back, 0 bases at V and 5 bases at J, with 13 bases in the middle. CDR1 and CDR2 from the germline V gene are MNHEY and SVGAGI. The CDR3 has 16 residues. Here the CDR3 DNA reads TGTGCCAGCAGTTACTCGAGGCAGGGGGGAACCGGGGAGCTGTTTTTT. Amino acids: CASSYSRQGGTGELFF.

This clone occurred once. The chain couples TRBV7-2 to TRBJ1-2; 8 bases agree with TRBD1. Germline loops: CDR1 SGHTA, CDR2 FQGNSA. This CDR3 contains 13 residues. V was pared by 5 bases and J by 7 bases, with 6 bases of the junction left unmatched. The CDR3 bases are TGTGCCAGCAGCCCAGGGGGCGCTAGTGGCTACACCTTC. The encoded protein is CASSPGGASGYTF.

The gene calls are TRBV4-1 and TRBJ2-1; D unclear. V gave up 1 base and J gave up 9 bases, with 13 bases separating them. Germline CDR1 reads MGHRA; CDR2 reads YSYEKL. The CDR3 sequence is 14 residues long. CDR3 sequence: CASSQGEASREQFF. DNA of the CDR3: TGCGCCAGCAGCCAAGGTGAGGCCAGCCGTGAGCAGTTCTTC.

The V and J genes are TRBV2 and TRBJ1-6; D unresolved. The V end was cut by 1 base, the J end by 4 bases, with 8 bases between. CDR3 length: 15 amino acids. In germline, CDR1 is SNHLY, CDR2 FYNNEI. CDR3 sequence (DNA): TGTGCCAGCAGTGAAGGGGCCATGTATAATTCACCCCTCCACTTT. Amino acids: CASSEGAMYNSPLHF.

The chain recombines TRBV6-5 with TRBJ1-3, with 8 bases that match TRBD1. V trimming: 4 bases; J trimming: 2 bases; junction bases outside the gene matches: 7. Germline V lookup: CDR1 MNHEY, CDR2 SVGAGI. The length of the CDR3 is 16 residues. DNA of the CDR3: TGTGCCAGCAGTTCCCGAGGACAGGGCCCTGGAAACACCATATATTTT. This encodes CASSSRGQGPGNTIYF.

The chain recombines TRBV5-1 with TRBJ1-6; the D gene is possibly TRBD1 (5 bases). The CDR3 totals 15 residues. V lost 1 base and J lost 2, with 7 bases in between. CDR1 is SGHRS, CDR2 YFSETQ, per germline. This chain's CDR3 is CASSLWGAYNSPLHF. As DNA, the CDR3 is TGCGCCAGCAGCTTGTGGGGGGCCTATAATTCACCCCTCCACTTT.

The chain joins TRBV27 to TRBJ2-3; D perhaps matches TRBD2 (5 bases). The V gene's germline CDR1 is MNHEY and CDR2 SMNVEV (reference sequence). Trimming cost V 5 bases and J 4 bases, with 13 bases left between them. CDR3 length equals 14 residues. DNA for the CDR3: TGTGCCAGCAGTAGTTGGGGAGTCCCAGATACGCAGTATTTT. It specifies CASSSWGVPDTQYF.

This sequence joins TRBV27 and TRBJ1-1; TRBD1 might be the D (5 bases). Trimming removed 6 bases from V and 3 bases from J, with 17 bases in between. Germline V gene lookup returns CDR1 MNHEY and CDR2 SMNVEV (reference sequence). The CDR3 totals 15 residues. CDR3 loop: CASRKGAFGDTEAFF. The CDR3 nucleotides are TGTGCCAGCAGAAAAGGGGCGTTTGGGGACACTGAAGCTTTCTTT.

This sequence joins TRBV5-1 and TRBJ2-5; 10 nucleotides agree with TRBD1. Germline loops: CDR1 SGHRS, CDR2 YFSETQ. The CDR3 contains 14 residues. With V trimmed by 0 bases and J by 5 bases, 1 base remained unmatched. The CDR3 nucleotides are TGCGCCAGCAGCTTGGCGACAGGGGGCGAGACCCAGTACTTC. Amino acid sequence: CASSLATGGETQYF.

This clone showed up just a few times. CDR3 DNA: TGCGCCAGCAGCCAAGTACTCAGGGGAAAAACCGGGGAGCTGTTTTTT. As protein: CASSQVLRGKTGELFF. This chain links TRBV4-1 with TRBJ2-2; the D gene is possibly TRBD1 (6 bases). Germline CDR1 reads MGHRA; CDR2 reads YSYEKL. V lost 1 base to trimming and J lost 5 bases, with 14 bases between them. The CDR3 sequence is 16 residues long.

The V call is TRBV2, the J call TRBJ2-7; 8 positions match TRBD1. This CDR3 spans 13 amino acids. Germline V gene lookup returns CDR1 SNHLY and CDR2 FYNNEI. V dropped 5 bases and J dropped 3; count of bases not matched to a gene: 3. CDR3 in amino acids: CASSQGTGYEQYF. The CDR3 region has the DNA TGTGCCAGCAGTCAAGGGACAGGCTACGAGCAGTACTTC.

This clone has only one observation. The chain employs TRBV5-5 and TRBJ2-1; D unresolved. Germline CDR1 SGHKS, CDR2 YYEKEE (reference sequence). Trimming removed 6 bases from V and 0 bases from J, with 10 bases in between. CDR3 length: 14 residues. The CDR3 loop reads CASTLPGSYNEQFF. In nucleotides, the CDR3 is TGTGCCAGCACCCTTCCGGGCTCCTACAATGAGCAGTTCTTC.

The sample holds one count of this clone. The rearrangement uses TRBV13 and TRBJ2-7, with TRBD1 matching 7 bases. Per the germline V gene, CDR1 is PRHDT and CDR2 is FYEKMQ (reference sequence). This CDR3 contains 13 residues. With 7 bases clipped from V and 4 bases from J, the junction kept 7 bases outside the gene matches. The CDR3 here is CASIKGGGYEQYF. The CDR3 coding sequence is TGTGCCAGCATCAAAGGGGGCGGGTACGAGCAGTACTTC. Using reference TRBV13 and TRBJ2-7 for the parts outside the CDR3, the full variable domain is AAGVIQSPRHLIKEKRETATLKCYPIPRHDTVYWYQQGPGQDPQFLISFYEKMQSDKGSIPDRFSAQQFSDYHSELNMSSLELGDSALYFCASIKGGGYEQYFGPGTRLTVT.

This clone was observed once. V and J are TRBV5-6 and TRBJ2-3; 8 bases fit TRBD1. After removal of 0 bases from V and 5 bases from J, the junction contained 11 bases not matched to a gene. This CDR3 has 17 amino acids. Germline CDR1 reads SGHDT; CDR2 reads YYEEEE. CDR3 sequence reads: CASSLGPTGQGRDTQYF. CDR3 in DNA: TGTGCCAGCAGCTTGGGCCCCACCGGACAGGGCCGAGATACGCAGTATTTT.

The chain uses TRBV4-1 and TRBJ2-5; D not resolved. V lost 0 bases and J lost 5, with 4 bases in between. This CDR3 spans 12 amino acids. Germline lookup yields CDR1 MGHRA and CDR2 YSYEKL. CDR3 region: CASSQDRETQYF. In DNA form, the CDR3 reads TGCGCCAGCAGCCAAGACAGGGAGACCCAGTACTTC.

The V call is TRBV6-5, the J call TRBJ2-1, with 7 nucleotides matching TRBD2. V shed 0 bases, J shed 6 bases, and the junction held 8 bases outside the gene matches. The CDR3 is made up of 16 amino acids. Germline loops: CDR1 MNHEY, CDR2 SVGAGI. CDR3 nucleotide sequence: TGTGCCAGCAGTTACTCGCTGGGACTACACAGCAATGAGCAGTTCTTC. Its protein product is CASSYSLGLHSNEQFF.

V usage is TRBV28 and J usage is TRBJ2-3; 8 nucleotides match TRBD2. CDR1 is MDHEN and CDR2 is SYDVKM in the germline V gene. Trimming at V came to 5 bases and at J to 5 bases, leaving 9 bases not matched to a gene. The CDR3 is 15 amino acids. The CDR3 region is CASSPQREPVDTQYF. CDR3 nucleotides: TGTGCCAGCAGTCCCCAGCGGGAGCCTGTAGATACGCAGTATTTT.

The chain joins TRBV5-6 to TRBJ2-1; 7 positions match TRBD2. The CDR3 sequence is 16 residues long. The germline gives CDR1 SGHDT, CDR2 YYEEEE. V lost 2 bases and J lost 0; bases outside the gene matches: 5. CDR3 loop: CASSFGGGSSYNEQFF. In DNA form, the CDR3 reads TGTGCCAGCAGCTTTGGGGGAGGGAGCTCCTACAATGAGCAGTTCTTC.

V and J are TRBV18 and TRBJ1-5; TRBD1 aligns across 10 bases. The germline V gene has CDR1 KGHSH and CDR2 LQKENI. The CDR3 runs to 16 residues. V trimming: 0 bases; J trimming: 10 bases; junction bases outside the gene matches: 9. In nucleotides, the CDR3 is TGTGCCAGCTCACCACCGGGACAGGGGCCCTCGCATCCCCAGCATTTT. Translated, it gives CASSPPGQGPSHPQHF.

The chain is built from TRBV7-6 and TRBJ2-7; possible D gene TRBD1, 5 bases. The CDR3 is 13 residues long. Germline loops: CDR1 SGHVS, CDR2 FNYEAQ. V lost 5 bases and J 4 bases, leaving 12 bases between the germline ends. The CDR3 DNA reads as TGTGCCAGCAGCCTTAATCAGGGTTACGAGCAGTACTTC. Protein: CASSLNQGYEQYF.

There are a few counts of this clone. The DNA for the CDR3 is TGCGCCAGCAGCCAGGGTGGTGAGCAGTTCTTC. This codes for CASSQGGEQFF. The V and J genes are TRBV10-2 and TRBJ2-1; D possibly corresponds to TRBD1 (5 bases). V lost 6 bases and J 9 bases, leaving 9 bases between the germline ends. The CDR3 spans 11 residues. The germline CDR1 and CDR2 sequences are WSHSY and SAAADI.

J is TRBJ2-3 and V is TRBV28; 11 bases align to TRBD2. Germline V gene sequence: CDR1 MDHEN, CDR2 SYDVKM. This CDR3 has 19 amino acids. Trimming removed 4 bases from V and 1 base from J; junction bases left unmatched: 13. Here the CDR3 reads CASSWASGRNGLGTDTQYF. CDR3 DNA: TGTGCCAGCAGTTGGGCTAGCGGGAGGAATGGGCTGGGCACAGATACGCAGTATTTT.

The chain recombines TRBV2 with TRBJ1-1, with 9 bases matching TRBD1. The CDR3 spans 13 residues. V shed 8 bases and J 4 bases; nucleotides not matched to a gene: 5. Germline V lookup: CDR1 SNHLY, CDR2 FYNNEI. As DNA, the CDR3 is TGTGCCAGCTTACAGGGGGCACTCACTGAAGCTTTCTTT. The encoded protein is CASLQGALTEAFF.

This clone was detected only once. V gene TRBV7-9 combines with J gene TRBJ2-1, with 8 bases matching TRBD1. The junction had 5 bases not matched to a gene; V was cut back by 4 bases and J by 3 bases. The germline CDR1 and CDR2 sequences are SEHNR and FQNEAQ (reference sequence). The length of the CDR3 is 15 residues. CDR3 loop: CASSSRTGHYNEQFF. CDR3 coding DNA: TGTGCCAGCAGCTCTCGGACAGGGCACTACAATGAGCAGTTCTTC.

The chain employs TRBV30 and TRBJ2-3, with TRBD1 matching 10 bases. The V segment lost 1 base and the J segment 4 bases; nucleotides outside the gene matches: 20. Germline V gene sequence: CDR1 GTSNPN, CDR2 SVGIG (reference sequence). This CDR3 region has 20 residues. CDR3 sequence reads: CAWSETGTGDLDYPADTQYF. In nucleotides, the CDR3 is TGTGCCTGGAGTGAAACCGGGACAGGGGACCTTGACTACCCCGCAGATACGCAGTATTTT.

The V gene is TRBV14, the J gene TRBJ2-1, with 8 bases lining up with TRBD1. In germline, CDR1 is SGHDN, CDR2 FVKESK. Germline trimming cut 4 bases from V and 4 bases from J; bases unmatched to any gene: 18. The CDR3 extends over 19 amino acids. The CDR3 nucleotides read TGTGCCAGCAGCCCGAGGATGACAGGGGTCTTAGTAATTTACAATGAGCAGTTCTTC. It translates to CASSPRMTGVLVIYNEQFF.

The chain carries TRBV5-3 and TRBJ1-4, with D unclear. TRBV5-3 is filed as an ORF, its function uncertain. The CDR3 contains 15 residues. The V gene lost 6 bases and the J gene lost 3 bases, with 15 bases spanning the gap. The CDR3 DNA sequence: TGTGCCAGAATCGAAGCGGGCGACTCTAATGAAAAACTGTTTTTT. Translated: CARIEAGDSNEKLFF.

V and J are TRBV5-5 and TRBJ1-6; 8 positions agree with TRBD1. The germline V gene has CDR1 SGHKS and CDR2 YYEKEE (reference sequence). The V and J ends lost 3 bases and 6 bases, in that order; junction bases with no gene match: 8. The CDR3 is made up of 16 amino acids. CDR3: CASSSGWDRPNSPLHF. Written as DNA, the CDR3 is TGTGCCAGCAGCTCGGGGTGGGACAGGCCTAATTCACCCCTCCACTTT. Complete variable domain (other parts from reference TRBV5-5 and TRBJ1-6): DAGVTQSPTHLIKTRGQQVTLRCSPISGHKSVSWYQQVLGQGPQFIFQYYEKEERGRGNFPDRFSARQFPNYSSELNVNALLLGDSALYLCASSSGWDRPNSPLHFGNGTRLTVT.